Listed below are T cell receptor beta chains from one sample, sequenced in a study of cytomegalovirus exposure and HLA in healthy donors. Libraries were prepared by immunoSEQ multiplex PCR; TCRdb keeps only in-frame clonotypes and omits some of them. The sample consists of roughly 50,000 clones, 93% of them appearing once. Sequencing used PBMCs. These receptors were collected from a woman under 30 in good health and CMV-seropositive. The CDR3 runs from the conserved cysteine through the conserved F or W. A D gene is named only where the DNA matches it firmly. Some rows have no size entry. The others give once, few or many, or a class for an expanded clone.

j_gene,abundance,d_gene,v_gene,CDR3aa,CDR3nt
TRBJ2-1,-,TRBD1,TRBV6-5,CASSYVGTEEQFF,TGTGCCAGCAGTTACGTAGGGACAGAAGAGCAGTTCTTC
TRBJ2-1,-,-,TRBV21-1,CASSKEGSAAKLYNEQFF,TGTGCCAGCAGCAAAGAAGGATCCGCGGCCAAGCTTTACAATGAGCAGTTCTTC
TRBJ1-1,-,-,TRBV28,CASRSTGNTEAFF,TGTGCCAGCAGATCCACAGGGAACACTGAAGCTTTCTTT
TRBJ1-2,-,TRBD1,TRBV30,CAWRDRGRDYGYTF,TGTGCCTGGCGGGACAGGGGTCGAGACTATGGCTACACCTTC
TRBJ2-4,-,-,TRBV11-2,CASSLGAWGPKNIQYF,TGTGCCAGCAGCTTAGGAGCATGGGGGCCCAAAAACATTCAGTACTTC
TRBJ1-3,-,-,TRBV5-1,CASSRTLGGTIYF,TGCGCCAGCAGCAGGACCTTGGGGGGCACCATATATTTT
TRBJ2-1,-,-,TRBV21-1,CASSKALGQGLGEQFF,TGTGCCAGCAGCAAAGCGCTGGGACAGGGCTTAGGTGAGCAGTTCTTC
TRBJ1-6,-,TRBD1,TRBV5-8,CASRRMTGGSNSPLHF,TGTGCCAGCAGGCGCATGACAGGGGGAAGTAATTCACCCCTCCACTTT
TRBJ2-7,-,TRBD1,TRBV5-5,CASSLPLQGNDYEQYF,TGTGCCAGCAGCTTACCCTTACAGGGGAACGACTACGAGCAGTACTTC
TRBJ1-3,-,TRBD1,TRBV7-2,CASRRDSLSGNTIYF,TGTGCCAGCAGGCGGGACAGCCTCTCTGGAAACACCATATATTTT
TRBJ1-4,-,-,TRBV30,CAWSRDTNEKLFF,TGTGCCTGGAGCAGGGATACTAATGAAAAACTGTTTTTT
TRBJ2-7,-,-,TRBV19,CASTKGGETYEQYF,TGTGCCAGTACCAAAGGGGGGGAGACCTACGAGCAGTACTTC
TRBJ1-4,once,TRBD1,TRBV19,CASSDRGRSEKLFF,TGTGCCAGTAGTGACAGGGGGCGATCGGAAAAACTGTTTTTT
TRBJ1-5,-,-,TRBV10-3,CAIKGGGDNQPQHF,TGTGCCATTAAGGGGGGAGGGGACAATCAGCCCCAGCATTTT
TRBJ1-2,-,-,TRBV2,CASTPGPNYGYTF,TGTGCCAGCACCCCAGGCCCTAACTATGGCTACACCTTC
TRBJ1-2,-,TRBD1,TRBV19,CASSIANPGQGYGYTF,TGTGCCAGTAGTATAGCTAACCCCGGACAGGGGTATGGCTACACCTTC
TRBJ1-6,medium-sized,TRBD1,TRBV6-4,CASSDGTGGSPLHF,TGTGCCAGCAGTGACGGGACAGGGGGCTCACCCCTCCACTTT
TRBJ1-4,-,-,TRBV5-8,CASRTWGVPNEKLFF,TGTGCCAGCAGAACCTGGGGGGTCCCTAATGAAAAACTGTTTTTT
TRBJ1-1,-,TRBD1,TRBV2,CASGTVNTEAFF,TGTGCCAGCGGGACAGTGAACACTGAAGCTTTCTTT
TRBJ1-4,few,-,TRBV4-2,CASSQEMSGGNEKLFF,TGTGCCAGCAGCCAAGAAATGTCGGGGGGGAATGAAAAACTGTTTTTT
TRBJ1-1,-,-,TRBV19,CASRGGDLNTEAFF,TGTGCCAGTAGGGGCGGGGACTTGAACACTGAAGCTTTCTTT
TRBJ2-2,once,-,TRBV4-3,CASSQGVLETRTGELFF,TGCGCCAGCAGCCAAGGCGTTTTGGAGACCCGCACCGGGGAGCTGTTTTTT
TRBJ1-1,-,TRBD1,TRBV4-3,CASSHGTGTNTEAFF,TGCGCCAGCAGCCACGGGACAGGGACGAACACTGAAGCTTTCTTT
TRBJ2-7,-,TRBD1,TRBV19,CASRSSDRDEQYF,TGTGCCAGTAGATCGTCTGACAGGGACGAGCAGTACTTC
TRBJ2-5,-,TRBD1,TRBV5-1,CASRSTGEETQYF,TGCGCCAGCAGGTCTACAGGGGAAGAGACCCAGTACTTC
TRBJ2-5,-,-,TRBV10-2,CASSGTQQETQYF,TGCGCCAGCAGTGGGACTCAACAAGAGACCCAGTACTTC
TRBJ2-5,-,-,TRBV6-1,CASSEGLARETQYF,TGTGCCAGCAGTGAAGGGCTAGCCCGAGAGACCCAGTACTTC
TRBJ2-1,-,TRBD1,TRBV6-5,CASRSDRGSYNEQFF,TGTGCCAGCAGATCAGACAGGGGCTCCTACAATGAGCAGTTCTTC
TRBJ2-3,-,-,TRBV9,CASSVHRGTGTDTQYF,TGTGCCAGCAGCGTACATCGCGGTACGGGCACAGATACGCAGTATTTT